This is a list of T cell receptor beta chains from one sample in a study of cytomegalovirus exposure and HLA in healthy donors. Profiled with immunoSEQ multiplex PCR; TCRdb holds only in-frame clones, not every one. The sample has 210,000 or so clones, about three quarters seen once. Sequenced sample: PBMCs. All receptors come from a woman aged 55-75 years in good health and CMV-seropositive. Each CDR3 is given with its conserved first and last residue. A D gene is named only where the DNA matches it firmly. Expanded clones are given a class, and other clones once, few, many or no size at all.

CDR3aa: CASSIQGAEGYTF
CDR3nt: TGCGCCAGCAGCATACAGGGGGCGGAGGGCTACACCTTC
abundance: few
v_gene: TRBV5-1
j_gene: TRBJ1-2
d_gene: TRBD1

CDR3aa: CASSLDFQATYEQYF
CDR3nt: TGTGCCAGCTCACTGGACTTTCAAGCCACCTACGAGCAGTACTTC
abundance: NA
v_gene: TRBV18
j_gene: TRBJ2-7
d_gene: NA

CDR3aa: CASTLRASNTEAFF
CDR3nt: TGTGCCAGCACCCTCAGGGCTTCGAACACTGAAGCTTTCTTT
abundance: NA
v_gene: TRBV6-5
j_gene: TRBJ1-1
d_gene: NA

CDR3aa: CASRYIDRERYEQYF
CDR3nt: TGTGCCAGCCGATATATAGACAGGGAAAGGTACGAGCAGTACTTC
abundance: NA
v_gene: TRBV6-6
j_gene: TRBJ2-7
d_gene: TRBD1

CDR3aa: CAWGRTGRTEAFF
CDR3nt: TGTGCCTGGGGCCGAACAGGGCGGACTGAAGCTTTCTTT
abundance: NA
v_gene: TRBV30
j_gene: TRBJ1-1
d_gene: NA

CDR3aa: CASSLPGQGGETQYF
CDR3nt: TGTGCCAGCAGTCTCCCGGGACAGGGAGGAGAGACCCAGTACTTC
abundance: NA
v_gene: TRBV28
j_gene: TRBJ2-5
d_gene: TRBD1

CDR3aa: CASSLAAVRGAPTDTQYF
CDR3nt: TGTGCCAGCAGCTTGGCCGCGGTGCGGGGGGCCCCCACAGATACGCAGTATTTT
abundance: few
v_gene: TRBV5-6
j_gene: TRBJ2-3
d_gene: TRBD2

CDR3aa: CASSFIEGGTEAFF
CDR3nt: TGTGCCAGCAGCTTTATAGAAGGGGGCACTGAAGCTTTCTTT
abundance: NA
v_gene: TRBV11-2
j_gene: TRBJ1-1
d_gene: NA

CDR3aa: CASTLDRAVMNTEAFF
CDR3nt: TGTGCCAGCACCCTGGACAGGGCGGTAATGAACACTGAAGCTTTCTTT
abundance: NA
v_gene: TRBV11-2
j_gene: TRBJ1-1
d_gene: TRBD1

CDR3aa: CASSLGGIAGELFF
CDR3nt: TGTGCCAGCAGCTTAGGAGGGATAGCCGGGGAGCTGTTTTTT
abundance: NA
v_gene: TRBV7-2
j_gene: TRBJ2-2
d_gene: NA

CDR3aa: CASSFPQGNTEAFF
CDR3nt: TGTGCCAGCTCTTTCCCCCAGGGGAACACTGAAGCTTTCTTT
abundance: NA
v_gene: TRBV6-4
j_gene: TRBJ1-1
d_gene: NA

CDR3aa: CASSQGHRADGGELFF
CDR3nt: TGCGCCAGCAGCCAAGGGCACAGGGCGGATGGCGGGGAGCTGTTTTTT
abundance: NA
v_gene: TRBV4-3
j_gene: TRBJ2-2
d_gene: NA

CDR3aa: CASKGQPYEQYF
CDR3nt: TGTGCCAGCAAAGGACAGCCCTACGAGCAGTACTTC
abundance: NA
v_gene: TRBV2
j_gene: TRBJ2-7
d_gene: NA

CDR3aa: CAIKDKQGVYEQYF
CDR3nt: TGTGCCATCAAGGACAAACAGGGGGTGTACGAGCAGTACTTC
abundance: NA
v_gene: TRBV10-3
j_gene: TRBJ2-7
d_gene: TRBD1

CDR3aa: CASSLTRTASREQYF
CDR3nt: TGTGCCAGCAGCCTTACGAGGACAGCCTCTCGGGAGCAGTACTTC
abundance: NA
v_gene: TRBV14
j_gene: TRBJ2-7
d_gene: NA

CDR3aa: CASKRSGTDTQYF
CDR3nt: TGTGCCAGCAAGCGGTCCGGCACAGATACGCAGTATTTT
abundance: once
v_gene: TRBV6-5
j_gene: TRBJ2-3
d_gene: NA

CDR3aa: CASSGLAGGPHTGELFF
CDR3nt: TGTGCCAGCAGTGGTCTAGCGGGAGGGCCCCACACCGGGGAGCTGTTTTTT
abundance: few
v_gene: TRBV27
j_gene: TRBJ2-2
d_gene: TRBD2

CDR3aa: CSGGQGASEQYF
CDR3nt: TGCAGCGGGGGACAGGGAGCAAGCGAGCAGTACTTC
abundance: NA
v_gene: TRBV29-1
j_gene: TRBJ2-7
d_gene: TRBD1

CDR3aa: CAISEVLQYGYTF
CDR3nt: TGTGCCATCAGTGAAGTGTTACAGTATGGCTACACCTTC
abundance: NA
v_gene: TRBV10-3
j_gene: TRBJ1-2
d_gene: NA

CDR3aa: CASSLLATNTEAFF
CDR3nt: TGCGCCAGCAGCTTGTTGGCCACGAACACTGAAGCTTTCTTT
abundance: NA
v_gene: TRBV5-1
j_gene: TRBJ1-1
d_gene: NA

CDR3aa: CASRGQGWDTEAFF
CDR3nt: TGTGCCAGCAGGGGACAGGGTTGGGACACTGAAGCTTTCTTT
abundance: many
v_gene: TRBV6-4
j_gene: TRBJ1-1
d_gene: TRBD1

CDR3aa: CASSPSQGQGNTIYF
CDR3nt: TGTGCCAGCAGCCCATCACAGGGACAAGGAAACACCATATATTTT
abundance: once
v_gene: TRBV9
j_gene: TRBJ1-3
d_gene: NA

CDR3aa: CASRTGTGPYGYTF
CDR3nt: TGTGCCAGCCGAACCGGGACAGGGCCCTATGGCTACACCTTC
abundance: NA
v_gene: TRBV28
j_gene: TRBJ1-2
d_gene: TRBD1

CDR3aa: CASGANQPQHF
CDR3nt: TGTGCCAGCGGAGCAAATCAGCCCCAGCATTTT
abundance: NA
v_gene: TRBV28
j_gene: TRBJ1-5
d_gene: NA

CDR3aa: CASSEGTAYYNEQFF
CDR3nt: TGTGCCAGCAGTGAGGGGACAGCCTACTACAATGAGCAGTTCTTC
abundance: NA
v_gene: TRBV25-1
j_gene: TRBJ2-1
d_gene: TRBD1

CDR3aa: CASSEVGGRGYGYTF
CDR3nt: TGTGCCAGCAGTGAAGTGGGGGGGAGGGGCTATGGCTACACCTTC
abundance: few
v_gene: TRBV6-1
j_gene: TRBJ1-2
d_gene: NA

CDR3aa: CASSLARPPSGRHNEQFF
CDR3nt: TGTGCCAGCAGCTTAGCCAGACCCCCTAGCGGGCGCCACAATGAGCAGTTCTTC
abundance: NA
v_gene: TRBV7-8
j_gene: TRBJ2-1
d_gene: TRBD2

CDR3aa: CASSQGFGRNTEAFF
CDR3nt: TGCGCCAGCAGCCAAGGATTCGGTCGGAACACTGAAGCTTTCTTT
abundance: NA
v_gene: TRBV4-1
j_gene: TRBJ1-1
d_gene: NA

CDR3aa: CASSPNQGNQPQHF
CDR3nt: TGTGCCAGTAGTCCGAATCAGGGGAATCAGCCCCAGCATTTT
abundance: NA
v_gene: TRBV19
j_gene: TRBJ1-5
d_gene: NA

CDR3aa: CASSFVREGSPLHF
CDR3nt: TGCGCCAGCAGCTTCGTAAGGGAGGGTTCACCCCTCCACTTT
abundance: few
v_gene: TRBV5-1
j_gene: TRBJ1-6
d_gene: NA

CDR3aa: CASFGDRAYEQYF
CDR3nt: TGTGCCAGCTTCGGGGACAGGGCCTACGAGCAGTACTTC
abundance: NA
v_gene: TRBV27
j_gene: TRBJ2-7
d_gene: TRBD1

CDR3aa: CASSLARTDTEAFF
CDR3nt: TGTGCCAGCAGCTTAGCTCGGACAGACACTGAAGCTTTCTTT
abundance: NA
v_gene: TRBV7-9
j_gene: TRBJ1-1
d_gene: NA

CDR3aa: CASSPTYSFYGYTF
CDR3nt: TGTGCCAGCAGTCCTACCTACAGCTTCTATGGCTACACCTTC
abundance: NA
v_gene: TRBV28
j_gene: TRBJ1-2
d_gene: NA

CDR3aa: CAWSDWAEKLFF
CDR3nt: TGTGCCTGGAGTGATTGGGCTGAAAAACTGTTTTTT
abundance: NA
v_gene: TRBV30
j_gene: TRBJ1-4
d_gene: NA

CDR3aa: CASSQVATSGGSYEQYF
CDR3nt: TGTGCCAGCAGCCAAGTAGCGACTAGCGGGGGATCCTACGAGCAGTACTTC
abundance: NA
v_gene: TRBV14
j_gene: TRBJ2-7
d_gene: TRBD2